One and the same sample provided the 29 T cell receptor beta chains below, sequenced in a study of blood T cell repertoires in COVID-19. The data were produced by immunoSEQ multiplex PCR, yet TCRdb's version contains in-frame clones alone and is incomplete. The table includes some 250,000 clones, 80% to 85% detected once. The specimen was peripheral blood. These receptors originate from a woman aged 18-29 years with acute or convalescent COVID-19.

The chain is built from TRBV9 and TRBJ2-2; D is uncertain. V was cut by 4 bases and J by 6 bases, with 16 bases left in between. The CDR3 runs 15 residues. Per germline, CDR1 SGDLS and CDR2 YYNGEE. CDR3 DNA: TGTGCCAGCAGCCCCTCCCCAGTAATGGCCGGGGAGCTGTTTTTT. Its translation: CASSPSPVMAGELFF.

This chain connects TRBV5-8 to TRBJ1-3; D ambiguous. Trimming shortened V by 6 bases and J by 4 bases, and 17 bases separated the two germline ends. The CDR3 totals 15 residues. In germline, CDR1 is SGHTS, CDR2 YDEGEE. The CDR3 loop reads CASIRGKGPGNTIYF. Here the CDR3 DNA reads TGTGCCAGCATCAGAGGGAAAGGGCCGGGAAACACCATATATTTT.

The V and J genes are TRBV19 and TRBJ2-3; TRBD2 is a possible D gene (6 bases). The germline V and J ends were trimmed by 7 bases and 6 bases, with 14 bases remaining between them. This CDR3 contains 13 residues. Germline lookup yields CDR1 LNHDA and CDR2 SQIVND (reference sequence). DNA of the CDR3: TGTGCCAGTATTGCGGGAAACGAGGATACGCAGTATTTT. Its translation: CASIAGNEDTQYF.

This chain uses TRBV15 with TRBJ1-1, with 11 positions matching TRBD1. Looked up from germline, CDR1 is LNHNV and CDR2 is YYDKDF (reference sequence). This CDR3 has 15 residues. Trimming at V came to 2 bases and at J to 5 bases, leaving 4 bases not matched to a gene. The CDR3 DNA reads as TGTGCCACCAGCAGACCGGGACAGGGGGAAACTGAAGCTTTCTTT. It specifies CATSRPGQGETEAFF.

V gene TRBV27 combines with J gene TRBJ2-2, with D possibly TRBD2 on 6 matching bases. The ends were cut back, 6 bases at V and 3 bases at J, with 14 bases in the middle. The CDR3 has 15 residues. Looked up from germline, CDR1 is MNHEY and CDR2 is SMNVEV (reference sequence). CDR3 bases: TGTGCCAGCAGGAAGGGGTTAGCGGACACCGGGGAGCTGTTTTTT. As protein: CASRKGLADTGELFF.

This chain connects TRBV7-9 to TRBJ2-3; D gene ambiguous. This CDR3 spans 12 amino acids. The ends were cut back, 5 bases at V and 4 bases at J, with 7 bases in the middle. Germline loops: CDR1 SEHNR, CDR2 FQNEAQ (reference sequence). CDR3 protein: CASSLKSDTQYF. In nucleotides, the CDR3 is TGTGCCAGCAGCCTAAAGTCAGATACGCAGTATTTT.

CDR3 protein: CASSYREGGKTQYF. CDR3 sequence (DNA): TGTGCCAGCAGTTACAGGGAGGGTGGGAAGACCCAGTACTTC. The genes are TRBV6-5 and TRBJ2-5; 7 bases fit TRBD2. The CDR3 extends over 14 amino acids. Unmatched junction bases numbered 6, after V lost 2 bases and J lost 6 bases. Germline V lookup: CDR1 MNHEY, CDR2 SVGAGI.

The chain employs TRBV11-2 and TRBJ2-2, with 7 bases matching TRBD1. V shed 0 bases and J 5 bases; nucleotides not matched to a gene: 9. This CDR3 is 17 amino acids long. Germline values: CDR1 SGHAT, CDR2 FQNNGV. The CDR3 sequence: CASSLDHKRGRTGELFF. CDR3 bases: TGTGCCAGCAGCTTAGATCATAAGAGGGGGCGGACCGGGGAGCTGTTTTTT.

This clone has just a few counts. The chain has TRBV15 and TRBJ2-7; 7 positions agree with TRBD2. Germline-derived CDR1 and CDR2 are LNHNV and YYDKDF (reference sequence). This CDR3 contains 17 residues. V lost 2 bases and J lost 0; bases outside the gene matches: 10. DNA of the CDR3: TGTGCCACCAGCAGAAAGAGGGCGGGGGTGAGCTCCTACGAGCAGTACTTC. The encoded protein is CATSRKRAGVSSYEQYF.

The chain employs TRBV6-5 and TRBJ1-3, with D tentatively TRBD1 (5 bases). Germline CDR1 is MNHEY and CDR2 is SVGAGI. There are 13 residues in the CDR3. The V end lost 4 bases, the J end lost 4 bases, and 8 bases lay between the germline ends. In DNA, the CDR3 is TGTGCCAGCAGTTCCTGGACAGGAAACACCATATATTTT. Protein sequence: CASSSWTGNTIYF.

J is TRBJ2-1 and V is TRBV6-2 or TRBV6-3; D perhaps matches TRBD2 (6 bases). The CDR3 contains 15 residues. CDR1 and CDR2 (germline): MNHEY, SVGEGT. V was shortened by 6 bases and J by 1 base, with 13 bases between the two germline ends. CDR3 coding DNA: TGTGCCAGCAGCCCCAAGCGGGCTTCCTACAATGAGCAGTTCTTC. This gives the protein CASSPKRASYNEQFF.

The V and J genes are TRBV4-3 and TRBJ2-2, with TRBD1 matching over 7 bases. The CDR3 runs 17 residues. Germline trimming cut 3 bases from V and 0 bases from J; bases unmatched to any gene: 7. The germline V gene has CDR1 LGHNA and CDR2 YSLEER. In DNA, the CDR3 is TGCGCCAGCAGCCAGTTTCCAGGGGGAACGAACACCGGGGAGCTGTTTTTT. It specifies CASSQFPGGTNTGELFF.

This clone occurred once. The CDR3 nucleotides read TGTGCCAGCAGTCACTTCGTCTCCTACGAGCAGTACTTC. This gives the protein CASSHFVSYEQYF. V usage is TRBV12-3 or TRBV12-4 and J usage is TRBJ2-7; no definite D call. This CDR3 spans 13 amino acids. Trimming pared 5 bases from V and 0 bases from J, leaving 8 bases between.

This chain joins TRBV27 and TRBJ2-5; TRBD2 aligns across 10 bases. The CDR3 length is 15 residues. J lost 3 bases, V lost 7 bases, and 8 bases had no gene match. Looked up from germline, CDR1 is MNHEY and CDR2 is SMNVEV (reference sequence). CDR3 sequence (DNA): TGTGCCAGCATAGAAGGACTAGCGGACAAAGAGACCCAGTACTTC. Its translation is CASIEGLADKETQYF.

The chain employs TRBV4-2 and TRBJ2-7; D possibly corresponds to TRBD2 (5 bases). The CDR3 totals 17 residues. Germline CDR1 is LGHNA and CDR2 is YNFKEQ. Trimming cost V 0 bases and J 4 bases, with 19 bases left between them. CDR3 residues: CASSQDRAGTSWYEQYF. As DNA, the CDR3 is TGTGCCAGCAGCCAAGATCGGGCTGGAACTAGTTGGTACGAGCAGTACTTC.

The chain recombines TRBV4-1 with TRBJ2-5; 16 bases match TRBD2. V lost 8 bases to trimming and J lost 5 bases; unmatched junction nucleotides: 8. The CDR3 spans 16 residues. Per germline, CDR1 MGHRA and CDR2 YSYEKL. The CDR3 DNA follows: TGCGCCAGCTCAGGGGGACTAGCGGGAGGGGGTGAGACCCAGTACTTC. Its translation: CASSGGLAGGGETQYF.

The rearrangement uses TRBV12-3 or TRBV12-4 and TRBJ2-7, with 8 bases fitting TRBD1. The CDR3 spans 13 residues. Unmatched junction bases numbered 6, after V lost 6 bases and J lost 5 bases. CDR3 bases: TGTGCCAGCAGCGTAGACAGGGGACACGAGCAGTACTTC. This sequence encodes CASSVDRGHEQYF.

A single count supports this clone. J is TRBJ1-6 and V is TRBV5-6; the D gene is possibly TRBD1 (6 bases). Germline assignment: CDR1 SGHDT and CDR2 YYEEEE. V lost 5 bases and J 10 bases, leaving 16 bases between the germline ends. The CDR3 sequence is 14 residues long. The CDR3 DNA sequence: TGTGCCAGCAGTTCAGTTGGGGGCTGGTCACCCCTCCACTTT. Residues: CASSSVGGWSPLHF.

The gene calls are TRBV15 and TRBJ2-1; D gene uncertain. Germline-derived CDR1 and CDR2 are LNHNV and YYDKDF (reference sequence). This CDR3 comprises 15 residues. V was trimmed by 5 bases and J by 0 bases, leaving 11 bases between them. The CDR3 reads CATSVLESSYNEQFF. DNA for the CDR3: TGTGCCACCAGCGTCCTAGAGAGCTCCTACAATGAGCAGTTCTTC. The full variable domain, its missing parts supplied by reference TRBV15 and TRBJ2-1, is DAMVIQNPRYQVTQFGKPVTLSCSQTLNHNVMYWYQQKSSQAPKLLFHYYDKDFNNEADTPDNFQSRRPNTSFCFLDIRSPGLGDTAMYLCATSVLESSYNEQFFGPGTRLTVL.

This clone was seen more than once but under ten times. The chain is built from TRBV7-2 and TRBJ2-3; D possibly corresponds to TRBD2 (7 bases). Germline V gene sequence: CDR1 SGHTA, CDR2 FQGNSA. V lost 7 bases and J lost 7, with 21 bases in between. The length of the CDR3 is 15 residues. This CDR3 reads CASTKQGGDGYTQYF. CDR3 sequence (DNA): TGTGCCAGCACCAAACAAGGGGGGGACGGATATACGCAGTATTTT.

The table lists this clone with a few counts. This chain joins TRBV6-5 and TRBJ2-7; D possibly corresponds to TRBD1 (5 bases). This CDR3 has 14 residues. Germline V lookup: CDR1 MNHEY, CDR2 SVGAGI. Trimming took off 0 bases at V and 5 bases at J, with 11 bases between the two ends. The CDR3 reads CASSYSWGPNEQYF. CDR3 DNA sequence: TGTGCCAGCAGTTACTCTTGGGGCCCGAACGAGCAGTACTTC.

This chain links TRBV28 with TRBJ2-7; 8 bases align to TRBD2. The V gene's germline CDR1 is MDHEN and CDR2 SYDVKM. The CDR3 has 16 amino acids. Losses at the gene ends were 3 bases for V and 0 bases for J; bases not matched to a gene: 7. DNA of the CDR3: TGTGCCAGCAGTTTCAAAGCGGGGGCAGCCTCCTACGAGCAGTACTTC. It specifies CASSFKAGAASYEQYF. The full variable domain, its missing parts supplied by reference TRBV28 and TRBJ2-7, is DVKVTQSSRYLVKRTGEKVFLECVQDMDHENMFWYRQDPGLGLRLIYFSYDVKMKEKGDIPEGYSVSREKKERFSLILESASTNQTSMYLCASSFKAGAASYEQYFGPGTRLTVT.

This chain connects TRBV4-1 to TRBJ2-7; 8 nucleotides align to TRBD2. Unmatched junction bases numbered 3, after V lost 0 bases and J lost 5 bases. The germline gives CDR1 MGHRA, CDR2 YSYEKL. The CDR3 is 14 residues long. CDR3 sequence: CASSQDPGLDEQYF. As DNA, the CDR3 is TGCGCCAGCAGCCAAGACCCGGGACTAGACGAGCAGTACTTC.

The rearrangement links TRBV7-6 to TRBJ2-7; TRBD2 matches at 7 bases. V gave up 2 bases and J gave up 4 bases; unmatched junction bases: 8. The CDR3 has 15 amino acids. The V gene's germline CDR1 is SGHVS and CDR2 FNYEAQ. The CDR3 nucleotides are TGTGCCAGCAGCTTAATGGCGGGAGAAGGGTACGAGCAGTACTTC. Translating gives CASSLMAGEGYEQYF.

The rearrangement uses TRBV13 and TRBJ2-7; TRBD2 agrees at 10 bases. CDR1 is PRHDT, CDR2 FYEKMQ, per germline (reference sequence). The J segment lost 4 bases and the V segment lost 4 bases, leaving 7 bases of the junction unmatched. The CDR3 consists of 15 residues. CDR3 region: CASSWTSGGGYEQYF. For the CDR3, the DNA is TGTGCCAGCAGCTGGACTAGCGGAGGCGGGTACGAGCAGTACTTC.

Here the CDR3 DNA reads TGTGCCTGGACTTTAACCCCTAAAGCTTTCTTT. This translates into CAWTLTPKAFF. V gene TRBV30 combines with J gene TRBJ1-1; the D is unclear. Deletions cut 4 bases from V and 9 bases from J, with 12 bases between. Germline V gives CDR1 GTSNPN, CDR2 SVGIG (reference sequence). The CDR3 runs to 11 residues.

V and J are TRBV3-1 (or the pseudogene TRBV3-2) and TRBJ2-7; tentatively, D is TRBD1 (5 bases). The CDR3 runs to 15 residues. Trimming removed 0 bases at V and 3 bases at J, with 12 bases between. Germline loops: CDR1 LGHDT, CDR2 YNNKEL (reference sequence). The CDR3 spells CASSQEDPGNYEQYF. CDR3 DNA sequence: TGTGCCAGCAGCCAAGAAGACCCAGGGAACTACGAGCAGTACTTC.

The J gene is TRBJ2-1, the V gene TRBV7-2; 11 positions agree with TRBD1. The CDR3 is 18 residues long. Losses at the gene ends were 5 bases for V and 5 bases for J; bases not matched to a gene: 14. Germline V CDR1 and CDR2: SGHTA, FQGNSA. DNA for the CDR3: TGTGCCAGCAGCCCACGGACAGGGGGCGCGGGGTCTCACAATGAGCAGTTCTTC. It encodes CASSPRTGGAGSHNEQFF. Variable domain in full (rest from reference TRBV7-2 and TRBJ2-1): GAGVSQSPSNKVTEKGKDVELRCDPISGHTALYWYRQSLGQGLEFLIYFQGNSAPDKSGLPSDRFSAERTGGSVSTLTIQRTQQEDSAVYLCASSPRTGGAGSHNEQFFGPGTRLTVL.

The rearrangement links TRBV5-6 to TRBJ1-4; TRBD1 matches 7 bases. The CDR3 length is 14 residues. The V segment lost 5 bases and the J segment 7 bases; nucleotides outside the gene matches: 8. Germline assignment: CDR1 SGHDT and CDR2 YYEEEE. The CDR3 DNA follows: TGTGCCAGCAGAGAGGCAGGGGGAAGTGAAAAACTGTTTTTT. This translates into CASREAGGSEKLFF.